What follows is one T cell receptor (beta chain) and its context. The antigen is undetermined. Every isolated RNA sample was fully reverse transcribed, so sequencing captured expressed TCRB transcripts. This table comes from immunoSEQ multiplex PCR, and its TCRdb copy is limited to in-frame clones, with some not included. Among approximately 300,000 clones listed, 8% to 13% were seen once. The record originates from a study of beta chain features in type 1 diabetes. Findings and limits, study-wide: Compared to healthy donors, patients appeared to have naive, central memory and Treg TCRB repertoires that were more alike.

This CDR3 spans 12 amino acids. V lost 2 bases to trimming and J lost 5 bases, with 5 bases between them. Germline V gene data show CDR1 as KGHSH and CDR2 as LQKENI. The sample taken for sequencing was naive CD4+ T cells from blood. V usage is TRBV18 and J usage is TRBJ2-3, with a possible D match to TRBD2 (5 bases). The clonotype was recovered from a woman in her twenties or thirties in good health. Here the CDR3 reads CASSPEGDTQYF. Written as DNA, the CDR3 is TGTGCCAGCTCACCAGAGGGAGATACGCAGTATTTT.